This T cell receptor beta chain was recovered during a study of technical replicates of blood from a few donors. The germline V gene encodes CDR1 MNHNY and CDR2 SVGAGI (reference sequence). V was clipped by 0 bases and J by 8 bases, with 7 bases between them. CDR3 length: 12 amino acids. Data came from immunoSEQ multiplex PCR; TCRdb stores just in-frame clones and leaves some out. This sample carries around 60,000 clones, 92% of them seen once, and the ten largest clones take about 4.5%. The chain links TRBV6-6 to TRBJ1-2, with D possibly matching TRBD1 (5 bases). The specimen was PBMCs. This clonotype was sampled from a human donor in good health. Some clones in this sample may be carry-over from other donors' samples. The CDR3 coding sequence is TGTGCCAGCAGTTACTCGGGGCTGGGCTACACCTTC. It codes for CASSYSGLGYTF.